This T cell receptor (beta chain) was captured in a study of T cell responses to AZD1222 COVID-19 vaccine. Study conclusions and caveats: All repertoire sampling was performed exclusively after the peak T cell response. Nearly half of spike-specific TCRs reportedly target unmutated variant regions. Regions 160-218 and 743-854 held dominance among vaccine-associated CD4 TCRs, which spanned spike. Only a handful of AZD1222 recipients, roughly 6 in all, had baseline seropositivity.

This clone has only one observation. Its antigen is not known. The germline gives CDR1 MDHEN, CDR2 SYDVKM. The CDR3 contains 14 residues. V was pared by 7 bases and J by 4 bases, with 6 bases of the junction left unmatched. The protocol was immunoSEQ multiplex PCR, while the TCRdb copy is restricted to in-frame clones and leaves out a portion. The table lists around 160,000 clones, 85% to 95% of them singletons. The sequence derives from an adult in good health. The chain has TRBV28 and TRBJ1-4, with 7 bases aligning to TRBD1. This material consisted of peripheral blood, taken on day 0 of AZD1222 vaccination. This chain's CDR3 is CASIRGLGNEKLFF. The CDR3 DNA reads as TGTGCCAGCATTAGGGGGCTGGGTAATGAAAAACTGTTTTTT.